These 10 T cell receptor beta chains came from one sample sequenced in a study of cytomegalovirus exposure and HLA in healthy donors. Use of 60 Vbeta and 13 Jbeta primers characterized the PCR. The table came from immunoSEQ multiplex PCR; TCRdb's copy has only in-frame clones and leaves some out. In the table there are about 200,000 clones, roughly 78% of which are singletons. The specimen sequenced was PBMCs. All receptors derive from a girl between 10 and 17 years old in good health and CMV-seropositive.

The rearrangement uses TRBV27 and TRBJ1-2; 9 bases line up with TRBD1. The junction had 21 bases not matched to a gene; V was cut back by 6 bases and J by 1 base. The CDR3 covers 20 residues. The germline V gene encodes CDR1 MNHEY and CDR2 SMNVEV (reference sequence). The CDR3 DNA reads TGTGCCAGCAGCCAACTTGGGACAGGGAGTATGGCGGGCCATAACTATGGCTACACCTTC. Translating it yields CASSQLGTGSMAGHNYGYTF.

This chain uses TRBV5-1 with TRBJ2-3; possible D gene TRBD1, 6 bases. Germline CDR1 and CDR2: SGHRS and YFSETQ. The germline V and J ends were trimmed by 1 base and 0 bases, with 9 bases remaining between them. CDR3 size: 15 residues. CDR3 sequence reads: CASSLWTVSTDTQYF. DNA for the CDR3: TGCGCCAGCAGCTTGTGGACAGTTAGCACAGATACGCAGTATTTT. The variable domain in full, completed from reference TRBV5-1 and TRBJ2-3, reads KAGVTQTPRYLIKTRGQQVTLSCSPISGHRSVSWYQQTPGQGLQFLFEYFSETQRNKGNFPGRFSGRQFSNSRSEMNVSTLELGDSALYLCASSLWTVSTDTQYFGPGTRLTVL.

This CDR3 reads CAISGSSLGSSYNEQFF. The CDR3 region has the DNA TGTGCCATCAGTGGGTCCTCCCTGGGGAGCTCCTACAATGAGCAGTTCTTC. The V call is TRBV10-3, the J call TRBJ2-1; a weak D match, TRBD2 (5 bases). Trimming shortened V by 4 bases and J by 0 bases, and 16 bases separated the two germline ends. CDR3 size: 17 residues. Per germline, CDR1 ENHRY and CDR2 SYGVKD.

V usage is TRBV13 and J usage is TRBJ2-4; 7 bases align to TRBD1. The V and J ends lost 5 bases and 8 bases, in that order; junction bases with no gene match: 9. Germline CDR1 reads PRHDT; CDR2 reads FYEKMQ (reference sequence). The CDR3 loop spans 14 amino acids. CDR3 DNA: TGTGCCAGCAGCCCTAGGGACAGAGGGGACATTCAGTACTTC. Translation: CASSPRDRGDIQYF.

V gene TRBV4-3 combines with J gene TRBJ1-1; TRBD1 matches 7 bases. This CDR3 is built from 13 residues. The junction had 2 bases not matched to a gene; V was cut back by 3 bases and J by 4 bases. The germline gives CDR1 LGHNA, CDR2 YSLEER. CDR3: CASSQTGLTEAFF. The CDR3 DNA sequence: TGCGCCAGCAGCCAGACAGGGCTCACTGAAGCTTTCTTT.

The chain recombines TRBV6-6 with TRBJ2-1; 7 bases agree with TRBD2. The germline CDR1 and CDR2 sequences are MNHNY and SVGAGI (reference sequence). The CDR3 sequence is 16 residues long. J was trimmed by 3 bases and V by 0 bases; bases with no gene match: 5. The CDR3 DNA follows: TGTGCCAGCAGTTACTCCGGCGGGAGCGACTACAATGAGCAGTTCTTC. Its translation is CASSYSGGSDYNEQFF.

The chain recombines TRBV2 with TRBJ2-7; 11 bases line up with TRBD1. V was pared by 6 bases and J by 2 bases, with 9 bases of the junction left unmatched. This CDR3 contains 16 residues. Germline CDR1 and CDR2: SNHLY and FYNNEI. The CDR3 loop is CASRRPGQGGTYEQYF. In DNA form, the CDR3 reads TGTGCCAGCAGAAGACCGGGACAGGGGGGAACCTACGAGCAGTACTTC. The full variable domain, rest sourced from reference TRBV2 and TRBJ2-7, is EPEVTQTPSHQVTQMGQEVILRCVPISNHLYFYWYRQILGQKVEFLVSFYNNEISEKSEIFDDQFSVERPDGSNFTLKIRSTKLEDSAMYFCASRRPGQGGTYEQYFGPGTRLTVT.

The V call is TRBV7-9, the J call TRBJ2-4, with 10 bases lining up with TRBD1. CDR3 size: 14 residues. Trimming took 1 base from V and 8 from J; bases not matched to a gene: 2. Germline V gene data show CDR1 as SEHNR and CDR2 as FQNEAQ (reference sequence). In DNA form, the CDR3 reads TGTGCCAGCAGCTTAGGACAGGGGGCGGACATTCAGTACTTC. Its translation: CASSLGQGADIQYF.

The chain carries TRBV5-5 and TRBJ1-2, with a weak D call TRBD1 (6 bases). Per germline, CDR1 SGHKS and CDR2 YYEKEE (reference sequence). V lost 1 base to trimming and J lost 3 bases, with 19 bases between them. The CDR3 is made up of 17 amino acids. The CDR3 DNA reads as TGTGCCAGCAGCTTGCGGGGGCGCTGGGGGGGTGACTATGGCTACACCTTC. It specifies CASSLRGRWGGDYGYTF. The entire variable domain, with the rest obtained from reference TRBV5-5 and TRBJ1-2, is as follows: DAGVTQSPTHLIKTRGQQVTLRCSPISGHKSVSWYQQVLGQGPQFIFQYYEKEERGRGNFPDRFSARQFPNYSSELNVNALLLGDSALYLCASSLRGRWGGDYGYTFGSGTRLTVV.

The rearrangement links TRBV19 to TRBJ2-7, with D perhaps matching TRBD1 (6 bases). The CDR3 is made up of 13 amino acids. Looked up from germline, CDR1 is LNHDA and CDR2 is SQIVND (reference sequence). V lost 3 bases to trimming and J lost 0 bases, with 6 bases between them. Here the CDR3 DNA reads TGTGCCAGTAGTATGGACAGCTCCTACGAGCAGTACTTC. The encoded protein is CASSMDSSYEQYF.